This T cell receptor beta chain originates from a study of sequential checkpoint blockade in melanoma. Study in general: First-line arms were nivolumab then ipilimumab, or the reverse, randomized 1:1. Each arm's sequence ended with maintenance nivolumab.

Clones were sequenced by immunoSEQ multiplex PCR, and TCRdb holds only the in-frame ones, with some missing. The sample has 6,600 or so clones, approximately 51% seen once; the top ten hold over 40%. This sample's treatment: randomized to nivolumab then ipilimumab (arm A) or the reverse (arm B). None of the patients previously received DNA-damaging chemotherapy. PBMC sorting kept live CD3+CD8+ cells without CD19 or CD56. V was pared by 2 bases and J by 4 bases, with 12 bases of the junction left unmatched. Germline V gene sequence: CDR1 SSHAT, CDR2 FNYEAQ (reference sequence). This CDR3 comprises 19 residues.

The source of this sequence is a human donor with melanoma. The sample here was CD8+ T cells sorted from blood (inferred from file names), taken from a patient given nivolumab and ipilimumab in sequence. The chain employs TRBV7-7 and TRBJ2-6; 9 bases match TRBD2. The CDR3 bases are TGTGCCAGCAGCTTATACTTGGGCGGGAGGGCCTCCGGGGCCAACGTCCTGACTTTC. This codes for CASSLYLGGRASGANVLTF.